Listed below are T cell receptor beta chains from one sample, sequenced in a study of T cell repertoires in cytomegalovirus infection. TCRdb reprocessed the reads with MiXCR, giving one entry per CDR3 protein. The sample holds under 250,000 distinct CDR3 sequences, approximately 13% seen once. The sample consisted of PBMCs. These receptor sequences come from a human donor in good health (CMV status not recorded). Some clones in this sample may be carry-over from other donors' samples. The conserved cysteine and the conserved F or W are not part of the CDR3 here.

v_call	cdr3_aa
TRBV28	AGTTGLGNQPQH
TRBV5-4	ASRGDGDSYEQY
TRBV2	ASIIQGSHNEQF
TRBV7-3	ASSMDRATEAF
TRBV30	AWSVPGGGMGDTQY
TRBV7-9	ASSSPGGREKLF
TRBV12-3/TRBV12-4	ASSIQGSERPI
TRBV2	ASSATGTGPTYEQY
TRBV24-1	ATSDSGRLTNQPQH
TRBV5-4	ASSLATGGNTEAF
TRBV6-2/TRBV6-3	ASSPQTSGPSPNTGELF
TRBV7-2	ASRATPTNEKLF
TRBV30	ASSGEGSNQPQH
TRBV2	ASTGARLAGEKY
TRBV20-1	SANERGETQY
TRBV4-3	ASSQDGQEPYGYT
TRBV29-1	SVGVNTEAF
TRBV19	ASSIEGRTNQPQH
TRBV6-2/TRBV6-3	ASRVQLNEQF
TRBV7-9	ASSLDGRWTQY
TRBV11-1	ASRLGPGKNTEAF
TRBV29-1	SVVQGIGTEAF
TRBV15	ATSRIAQNTGELF
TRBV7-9	ASSPGTGSVLRAF
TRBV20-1	SAGTGGEAGYPETQY
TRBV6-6	ASSYRDTDTEAF
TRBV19	ANQKGGDTEAF
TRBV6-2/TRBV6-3	ASSYEKSVAGELF
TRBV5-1	ASSYGQIPNEQF
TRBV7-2	ASSSRGRLNEQF
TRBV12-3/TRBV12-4	ASSPMARETQY
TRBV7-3	ASSPSRDRVEAF
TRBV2	ASNLAGVETQY
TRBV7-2	ASSAGLPAHETQY
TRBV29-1	SVGLLPETQY
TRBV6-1	ASRKRTDSNQPQH
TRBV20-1	SARGIGGNSYNEQF
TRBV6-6	ASSRDAPTYNSPLH
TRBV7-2	ASSLELRSSLYEQY
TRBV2	ASSPTGTDNEQF
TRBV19	ASSIWTSGLQETQY
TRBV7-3	ASSLYNGNEQF
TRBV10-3	AISESKLPAGGQVQY
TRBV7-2	ASSFYGGETQY
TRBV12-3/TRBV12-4	ASSTRAGGNIQY
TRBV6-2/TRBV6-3	ASSYPGASTDTQY
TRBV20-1	SAGPTGVNTGELF
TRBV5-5	ASSLLSNTEAF
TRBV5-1	ASSSGQVQETQY